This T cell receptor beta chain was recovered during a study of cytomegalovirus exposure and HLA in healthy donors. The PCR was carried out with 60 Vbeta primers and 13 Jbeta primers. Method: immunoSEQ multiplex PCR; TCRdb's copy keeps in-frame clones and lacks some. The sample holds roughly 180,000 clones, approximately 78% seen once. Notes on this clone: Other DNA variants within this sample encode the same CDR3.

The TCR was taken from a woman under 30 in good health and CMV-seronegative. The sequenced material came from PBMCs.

DNA of the CDR3: TGCGCCAGCAGCCCTAGCGGGAATTCCTACAATGAGCAGTTCTTC. It is translated as CASSPSGNSYNEQFF. The chain joins TRBV5-1 to TRBJ2-1, with 9 bases identical to TRBD2. The CDR3 contains 15 residues. Germline loops: CDR1 SGHRS, CDR2 YFSETQ. The junction had 3 bases not matched to a gene; V was cut back by 4 bases and J by 1 base.